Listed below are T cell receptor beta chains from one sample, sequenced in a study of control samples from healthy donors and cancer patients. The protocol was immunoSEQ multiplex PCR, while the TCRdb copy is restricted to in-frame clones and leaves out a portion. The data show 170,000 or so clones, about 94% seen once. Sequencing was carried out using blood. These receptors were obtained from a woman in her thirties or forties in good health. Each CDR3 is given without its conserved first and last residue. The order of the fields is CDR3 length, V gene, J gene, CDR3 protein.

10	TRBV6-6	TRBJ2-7	ASTTGGAQQY
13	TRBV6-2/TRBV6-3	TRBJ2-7	ASSRAGTGFSEQY
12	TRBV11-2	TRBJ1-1	ASSRQGMGTEAF
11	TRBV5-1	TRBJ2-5	ASSGPGQETQY
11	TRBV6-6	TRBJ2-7	ASSYEVGREQY
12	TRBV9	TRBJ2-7	ASSGQGIGGEQY
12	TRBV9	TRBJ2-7	ASSVSAGSYEQY
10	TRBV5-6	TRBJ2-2	ASSLVAGELF
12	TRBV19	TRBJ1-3	ASGQLSSGNTIY
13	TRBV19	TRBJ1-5	ASSIGGGSNQPQH
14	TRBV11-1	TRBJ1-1	ASSGPRGRGNTEAF
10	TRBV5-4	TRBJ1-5	ASSRGREPQH
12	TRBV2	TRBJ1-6	ASSVRQARSPLH
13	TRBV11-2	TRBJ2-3	ASGPALTGADTQY
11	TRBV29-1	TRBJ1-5	SVAMGRTQPQH
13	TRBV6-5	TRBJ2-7	ASSYRLRGTYEQY
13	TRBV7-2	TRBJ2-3	ASSLVGVATDTQY
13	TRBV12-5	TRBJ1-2	ASGLVIGGPYGYT
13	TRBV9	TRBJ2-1	ASSVGDSGSNEQF
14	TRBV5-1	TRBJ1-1	ASSLGQGLMNTEAF
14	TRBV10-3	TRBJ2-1	AISEWGRKAHNEQF
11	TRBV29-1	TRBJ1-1	SVEFRMNTEAF
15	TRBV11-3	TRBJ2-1	ASSFAGASGAYNEQF
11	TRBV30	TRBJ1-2	AWSVLRDYGYT
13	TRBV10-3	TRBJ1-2	AISEEGGSSYGYT
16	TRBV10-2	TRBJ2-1	ASSRNAGNSGRGNEQF
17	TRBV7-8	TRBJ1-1	ASSSSRIRQGWLDTEAF
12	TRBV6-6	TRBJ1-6	AVRDFVYNSPLH
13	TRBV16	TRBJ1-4	ASSRTDRGDEKLF
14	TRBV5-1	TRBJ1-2	ASFHDPATGSYGYT
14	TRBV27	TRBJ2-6	ASSSGQFSGANVLT
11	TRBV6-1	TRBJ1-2	ASSEGPGSGST